Each of the 16 T cell receptor beta chains below was sequenced from the same sample in a study of OX40 agonist ivuxolimab in advanced cancers. The protocol was immunoSEQ multiplex PCR, while the TCRdb copy is restricted to in-frame clones and leaves out a portion. This table has about 82,000 clones, about 90% appearing once. Sequenced here: CD4+ or CD8+ T cells sorted from blood, sampled in a trial of the OX40 agonist ivuxolimab. These receptors originate from an adult with an advanced solid tumor such as melanoma, head and neck, liver or kidney cancer.

The chain is built from TRBV5-5 and TRBJ2-7; either TRBD1 or TRBD2 may fit D (5 bases each). CDR1 is SGHKS, CDR2 YYEKEE, per germline (reference sequence). Trimming removed 2 bases at V and 2 bases at J, with 11 bases between. This CDR3 region has 14 residues. The chain's CDR3 is CASSFWDGAYEQYF. CDR3 in DNA: TGTGCCAGCAGCTTCTGGGACGGAGCCTACGAGCAGTACTTC.

The rearrangement joins TRBV5-4 to TRBJ1-1; tentatively, D is TRBD1 (5 bases). The CDR3 totals 15 residues. The germline V gene has CDR1 SGHNT and CDR2 YYREEE (reference sequence). Trimming stripped 4 bases from V and 2 bases from J, with 15 bases between. The chain's CDR3 is CASSRPVGGNTEAFF. The CDR3 DNA reads as TGTGCCAGCAGCCGGCCGGTGGGGGGTAACACTGAAGCTTTCTTT.

This chain uses TRBV15 with TRBJ2-5; TRBD2 agrees at 7 bases. CDR1 LNHNV and CDR2 YYDKDF come from the germline V gene (reference sequence). With 0 bases clipped from V and 1 base from J, the junction kept 5 bases outside the gene matches. CDR3 length: 16 amino acids. This chain's CDR3 is CATSRDWEGGQETQYF. The CDR3 region has the DNA TGTGCCACCAGCAGAGATTGGGAGGGAGGCCAAGAGACCCAGTACTTC. Full variable domain (missing parts from reference TRBV15 and TRBJ2-5): DAMVIQNPRYQVTQFGKPVTLSCSQTLNHNVMYWYQQKSSQAPKLLFHYYDKDFNNEADTPDNFQSRRPNTSFCFLDIRSPGLGDTAMYLCATSRDWEGGQETQYFGPGTRLLVL.

J is TRBJ1-3 and V is TRBV9, with 7 nucleotides matching TRBD1. The CDR3 has 16 amino acids. V shed 1 base, J shed 2 bases, and the junction held 6 bases outside the gene matches. In germline, CDR1 is SGDLS, CDR2 YYNGEE. CDR3 DNA sequence: TGTGCCAGCAGCGTAAAAACAACAGGGGCTGGAAACACCATATATTTT. Translating gives CASSVKTTGAGNTIYF.

This clone came up once. The chain uses TRBV6-5 and TRBJ1-1; 7 nucleotides agree with TRBD1. Trimming took 5 bases from V and 5 from J; bases not matched to a gene: 8. Germline CDR1 MNHEY, CDR2 SVGAGI. CDR3 length: 14 amino acids. The CDR3: CASSAGQTKTEAFF. The CDR3 region has the DNA TGTGCCAGCAGTGCGGGACAGACGAAGACTGAAGCTTTCTTT.

Points on this clone: The same CDR3 arises from other DNA sequences in this sample as well. The V gene is TRBV19, the J gene TRBJ2-1, with D perhaps being TRBD1 or TRBD2 (6 bases each). Germline CDR1 and CDR2: LNHDA and SQIVND (reference sequence). Trimming shortened V by 3 bases and J by 2 bases, and 11 bases separated the two germline ends. The CDR3 extends over 15 amino acids. The CDR3 is CASSIKGGPYNEQFF. The CDR3 region has the DNA TGTGCCAGTAGTATTAAGGGGGGTCCCTACAATGAGCAGTTCTTC.

The J gene is TRBJ1-2, the V gene TRBV19; no definite D call. V gave up 2 bases and J gave up 3 bases, with 13 bases separating them. CDR1 and CDR2 from the germline V gene are LNHDA and SQIVND (reference sequence). This CDR3 spans 15 amino acids. The CDR3 reads CASSIFGPTYYGYTF. The CDR3 coding sequence is TGTGCCAGTAGTATATTTGGCCCCACCTACTATGGCTACACCTTC.

V usage is TRBV5-1 and J usage is TRBJ2-5; possible D gene TRBD2, 6 bases. The J call is doubtful: the DNA matches TRBJ2-7 better. Germline-derived CDR1 and CDR2 are SGHRS and YFSETQ. This CDR3 comprises 13 residues. For the CDR3, the DNA is TGCGCCAGCAGTAGCGGCGGAGCCTACGAGCAGTACTTC. This encodes CASSSGGAYEQYF.

V usage is TRBV9 and J usage is TRBJ2-4; possible D gene TRBD1, 6 bases. There are 13 residues in the CDR3. The V and J ends lost 2 bases and 8 bases respectively, with 11 bases between them. CDR1 SGDLS and CDR2 YYNGEE come from the germline V gene. CDR3 coding DNA: TGTGCCAGCAGCGTTGGGGGCTCGGACATTCAGTACTTC. It is translated as CASSVGGSDIQYF. The full variable domain, rest sourced from reference TRBV9 and TRBJ2-4, is DSGVTQTPKHLITATGQRVTLRCSPRSGDLSVYWYQQSLDQGLQFLIQYYNGEERAKGNILERFSAQQFPDLHSELNLSSLELGDSALYFCASSVGGSDIQYFGAGTRLSVL.

DNA for the CDR3: TGCGCCAGCAGCCAAGCGGCGGCCACCCACAATGAGCAGTTCTTC. Translation: CASSQAAATHNEQFF. V is TRBV4-3 and J is TRBJ2-1; no clear D gene. Germline loops: CDR1 LGHNA, CDR2 YSLEER. V lost 1 base and J 5 bases, leaving 12 bases between the germline ends. The CDR3 totals 15 residues.

The chain recombines TRBV5-6 with TRBJ2-5, with TRBD2 as a possible D gene (5 bases). CDR3 size: 14 residues. Looked up from germline, CDR1 is SGHDT and CDR2 is YYEEEE. The ends were cut back, 3 bases at V and 5 bases at J, with 14 bases in the middle. The CDR3 coding sequence is TGTGCCAGCAGCTCGACCTTTGAGGGCGAGACCCAGTACTTC. Translation gives CASSSTFEGETQYF.

This chain uses TRBV7-6 with TRBJ2-1; D may be TRBD2 (6 bases). Looked up from germline, CDR1 is SGHVS and CDR2 is FNYEAQ. V was trimmed by 3 bases and J by 8 bases, leaving 17 bases between them. The CDR3 has 15 residues. For the CDR3, the DNA is TGTGCCAGCAGCTTCACCCCAACCGGGGGAGATGAGCAGTTCTTC. It specifies CASSFTPTGGDEQFF.

A word on this clone: Distinct nucleotide sequences in the sample also encode this CDR3. J is TRBJ2-7 and V is TRBV27; D is perhaps TRBD1 (6 bases). V was trimmed by 2 bases and J by 3 bases, leaving 8 bases between them. The germline CDR1 and CDR2 sequences are MNHEY and SMNVEV (reference sequence). CDR3 length: 13 amino acids. CDR3 DNA sequence: TGTGCCAGCAGTTTAGGACAGTTCTACGAGCAGTACTTC. It codes for CASSLGQFYEQYF.

This sequence joins TRBV11-1 and TRBJ1-2; tentative D call: TRBD1 (5 bases). This CDR3 comprises 13 residues. V lost 6 bases and J 8 bases, leaving 16 bases between the germline ends. Germline assignment: CDR1 SGHAT and CDR2 FQDESV (reference sequence). CDR3: CASSYHQGYGYTF. The CDR3 region has the DNA TGTGCCAGCAGTTACCACCAGGGATACGGCTACACCTTC.

This chain joins TRBV4-3 and TRBJ2-1, with D unresolved. V was trimmed by 1 base and J by 5 bases, leaving 12 bases between them. This CDR3 spans 15 amino acids. The germline gives CDR1 LGHNA, CDR2 YSLEER. CDR3 protein: CASSQGRQSNNEQFF. Written as DNA, the CDR3 is TGCGCCAGCAGCCAAGGCAGGCAGAGTAACAATGAGCAGTTCTTC.

The chain carries TRBV5-1 and TRBJ2-1; D not resolved. CDR3 size: 13 residues. Trimming pared 4 bases from V and 4 bases from J, leaving 9 bases between. CDR1 is SGHRS, CDR2 YFSETQ, per germline. CDR3 sequence: CASSTTDYNEQFF. The DNA for the CDR3 is TGCGCCAGCAGCACGACGGATTACAATGAGCAGTTCTTC.